The 3 T cell receptor beta chains given below trace back to one sample, sequenced in a study of control samples from healthy donors and cancer patients (dated by TCRdb to the early 2020s). Library generation was performed with the immunoSEQ multiplex PCR assay. Entries here come from immuneACCESS through TCRdb and include only in-frame sequences with V and J called. Some clones fail to appear in such tables; in the studies checked, an unresolved V gene covers under half of the shortfall, and the cause of the remainder is unknown. The sample yields 45,000 to 55,000 clones; 93% were counted once. The top ten constitute less than 25% of the sample. The specimen sequenced was PBMCs. These receptors all come from a woman aged 50 to 65 with head and neck cancer.

On this clone itself: This specimen includes other DNA sequences encoding the same CDR3. This chain connects TRBV30 to TRBJ2-5; the D gene could be TRBD1 or TRBD2 (6 bases each). Looked up from germline, CDR1 is GTSNPN and CDR2 is SVGIG (reference sequence). V was shortened by 0 bases and J by 2 bases, with 10 bases between the two germline ends. CDR3 length: 14 amino acids. In DNA, the CDR3 is TGTGCCTGGAGTGTAGGGGGGCGGCAAGAGACCCAGTACTTC. Translating gives CAWSVGGRQETQYF.

The CDR3 sequence: CASSSYNQPQHF. DNA of the CDR3: TGTGCCAGCTCAAGCTATAATCAGCCCCAGCATTTT. The chain combines TRBV18 with TRBJ1-5, with D uncertain. CDR3 size: 12 residues. V was clipped by 5 bases and J by 4 bases, with 6 bases between them. Per the germline V gene, CDR1 is KGHSH and CDR2 is LQKENI. The full variable domain, completed using reference TRBV18 and TRBJ1-5, is NAGVMQNPRHLVRRRGQEARLRCSPMKGHSHVYWYRQLPEEGLKFMVYLQKENIIDESGMPKERFSAEFPKEGPSILRIQQVVRGDSAAYFCASSSYNQPQHFGDGTRLSIL.

This sequence joins TRBV4-2 and TRBJ2-7; D may be TRBD2 (6 bases). The CDR3 runs 15 residues. Germline CDR1 is LGHNA and CDR2 is YNFKEQ. V lost 0 bases to trimming and J lost 0 bases, with 9 bases between them. The CDR3 nucleotides are TGTGCCAGCAGCCAAGATGGAGGGAACTCCTACGAGCAGTACTTC. Translation gives CASSQDGGNSYEQYF.